The clone carrying this TCR beta chain occurred many times. The data originate from a study of neurological immune-mediated disorders. The sample's time point: longitudinal time-point 2. Template-switch 5'RACE cDNA synthesis added a 10-nucleotide unique molecular identifier. The authors obtained over 200 million TCR-beta sequences from 15-18 subjects per sequencing run. TCRdb analysed the 5' RACE reads with MiXCR anew, one entry per CDR3 protein. This table holds some 100,000 distinct CDR3 sequences, around 14% found once. V was trimmed by 5 bases and J by 1 base, leaving 12 bases between them. In germline, CDR1 is SGHRS, CDR2 YFSETQ. The CDR3 length is 14 residues.

The specimen was PBMCs. The chain has TRBV5-1 and TRBJ1-1; possible D gene TRBD1, 5 bases. The receptor was isolated from a female donor with HTLV-1-associated myelopathy (HAM/TSP). The chain's CDR3 is CASSYVGGNTEAFF. Here the CDR3 DNA reads TGCGCCAGCAGTTATGTCGGGGGGAACACTGAAGCTTTCTTT.